What follows is one TCR beta chain and its context. The antigen it binds to is not known. The data were produced on a NextSeq 550. The Human TCR Profiling Kit (MiLaboratory) was used to prepare UMI-labeled 5' RACE TRB cDNA libraries. The full amount of extracted RNA was used for cDNA synthesis, and the full amount of resulting cDNA was used for PCR amplification. Libraries were prepared in parallel using an identical number of PCR cycles. On the authors' methods: With a minimum of two reads required per UMI, MIGEC and MiXCR pulled out about 53,000 +/- 10,000 unique UMI-labeled TRB cDNA molecules from each library. An average of 40,000 +/- 10,000 functional in-frame TRB CDR3 nucleotide clonotypes without stop codons was found per library. After downsampling to 5000 UMI-labeled TRB molecules per sample, diversity metrics such as normalized Shannon-Wiener and Chao1 were calculated in VDJtools. VDJtools was used to calculate clonotype-size-weighted physicochemical properties of the central five CDR3 residues, namely interaction energy, strength, volume and Kidera factor 4. TCRdb reprocessed the reads and provides one entry for every CDR3 protein sequence; no DNA is given. The V and J calls reflect TCRdb's pipeline rather than the authors' work. The sample's table lists a count of around 47,000 distinct CDR3 sequences. The ten largest clones capture under 15% of the sample.

This sample stems from a study of CXCR3-negative and CXCR3-positive naive CD8 T cells (dated by TCRdb to the late 2010s). Regarding the study in general: In total, around 140 million TRB reads were obtained, or roughly 1.5 +/- 0.3 million reads per library. Data from 11 donors, pooled across two independent experiments, went into the diversity and physicochemical repertoire analyses. The TRBV-TRBJ cluster analysis covered naive subsets from roughly five donors and memory cells from 3 donors.

Beyond this particular receptor, the publication reports: TRBV-TRBJ usage was similar between naive CXCR3-negative and CXCR3-positive cells from the same donor, while memory cells showed distinct patterns. Because CXCR3 expression was partially decreased after cryopreservation, freshly isolated PBMCs were used for most assays. Repertoire diversity was comparably high in both naive subsets but much lower in memory CD8+ T cells. Because surface CD5, which has been linked to self-reactivity in mice, was comparable between naive subsets, TCR interaction strength was also inferred from TRB CDR3 physicochemical properties.

Each CD8+ T cell subset was flow-sorted in triplicate, with under 350,000 cells per subset placed directly into RLT lysis buffer. Peripheral blood mononuclear cells were isolated from buffy coats using standard density gradient centrifugation. Total RNA was extracted from sorted cells using an RNeasy Mini Kit. Specimen: memory CD8+ T cells from blood. Reading the label with the study, this specimen's cell subset or site is: conventional CD8+ memory T cells (TMEM), sorted as controls. The receptor's source is a human donor in good health. Some clones in this sample may be carry-over from other donors' samples.

The CDR3 protein is CASSVDRSGANVLTF. The chain joins TRBV5-1 to TRBJ2-6. The CDR3 covers 15 residues, taking in both the cysteine and the phenylalanine. The protein alone is recorded here. CDR1 and CDR2 (SGHRS, YFSETQ) derive from the germline V gene. The reference TRBV5-1 and TRBJ2-6 proteins fill in what lies around the CDR3, so the full variable domain reads KAGVTQTPRYLIKTRGQQVTLSCSPISGHRSVSWYQQTPGQGLQFLFEYFSETQRNKGNFPGRFSGRQFSNSRSEMNVSTLELGDSALYLCASSVDRSGANVLTFGAGSRLTVL.